These 21 T cell receptor beta chains were all obtained from the same sample, sequenced in a study of PD-L1 blockade in urothelial cancer. Time point defined: pretreatment peripheral blood. Only in-frame clones appear in the TCRdb table, and some are missing; sequencing was by immunoSEQ multiplex PCR. The sample has approximately 88,000 clones; over 80% are singletons. The starting material was PBMCs, obtained around atezolizumab (anti-PD-L1) treatment. The receptors were gathered from a man in his sixties with urothelial cancer.

The CDR3 DNA reads as TGCGCCAGCAGCCAAGCCGCCGAGACAGGACATCAGCCCCAGCATTTT. Residues: CASSQAAETGHQPQHF. The gene calls are TRBV4-1 and TRBJ1-5; possible D gene TRBD1, 6 bases. CDR1 MGHRA and CDR2 YSYEKL come from the germline V gene. The CDR3 runs to 16 residues. Trimming stripped 1 base from V and 5 bases from J, with 15 bases between.

The count of this clone is one. V and J are TRBV28 and TRBJ1-1; 7 bases match TRBD1. Germline V gives CDR1 MDHEN, CDR2 SYDVKM. CDR3 length equals 13 residues. V was pared by 2 bases and J by 10 bases, with 7 bases of the junction left unmatched. CDR3 coding DNA: TGTGCCAGCAGTTTAGGGGACAGTCTTGTAGCTTTCTTT. Translating gives CASSLGDSLVAFF.

This chain connects TRBV19 to TRBJ2-2; 8 nucleotides line up with TRBD2. The ends lost 4 bases at V and 4 bases at J; junction bases unmatched: 5. Germline V gives CDR1 LNHDA, CDR2 SQIVND (reference sequence). This CDR3 contains 15 residues. CDR3 DNA sequence: TGTGCCAGTAGTAAACTAGCGGACTTCACCGGGGAGCTGTTTTTT. This gives the protein CASSKLADFTGELFF.

The chain recombines TRBV28 with TRBJ1-4; D not certain. The CDR3 is 12 residues long. The germline CDR1 and CDR2 sequences are MDHEN and SYDVKM. V gave up 6 bases and J gave up 2 bases, with 4 bases separating them. The CDR3 DNA sequence: TGTGCCAGCAGATCTACTAATGAAAAACTGTTTTTT. The encoded protein is CASRSTNEKLFF.

There are a few counts of this clone. The V call is TRBV6-1, the J call TRBJ1-5, with 7 nucleotides matching TRBD1. The germline V gene has CDR1 MNHNS and CDR2 SASEGT. CDR3 length equals 13 residues. The J segment lost 9 bases and the V segment lost 4 bases, leaving 6 bases of the junction unmatched. The CDR3: CASSGGTVLPQHF. CDR3 bases: TGTGCCAGCAGTGGAGGGACAGTTCTGCCCCAGCATTTT.

V is TRBV7-9 and J is TRBJ1-1; 9 bases line up with TRBD1. V shed 1 base and J 10 bases; nucleotides not matched to a gene: 4. Germline CDR1 SEHNR, CDR2 FQNEAQ (reference sequence). The CDR3 loop spans 13 amino acids. Written as DNA, the CDR3 is TGTGCCAGCAGCTTAGGTTGGACAGGGGCAGCTTTCTTT. Translating gives CASSLGWTGAAFF.

The chain carries TRBV28 and TRBJ1-3; the D is unclear. The V gene's germline CDR1 is MDHEN and CDR2 SYDVKM. This CDR3 contains 13 residues. V was clipped by 8 bases and J by 0 bases, with 8 bases between them. The CDR3 here is CASRFTSGNTIYF. In DNA form, the CDR3 reads TGTGCCAGCCGGTTCACCTCTGGAAACACCATATATTTT.

The chain links TRBV19 to TRBJ1-2, with a possible D match to TRBD1 (5 bases). Germline lookup yields CDR1 LNHDA and CDR2 SQIVND (reference sequence). CDR3 size: 13 residues. Trimming took 6 bases from V and 4 from J, leaving 12 bases between them. The CDR3 nucleotides read TGTGCCAGTAGAGGCGGACAAATCTATGGCTACACCTTC. Translating gives CASRGGQIYGYTF.

The chain couples TRBV15 to TRBJ1-4; unclear D gene. The germline gives CDR1 LNHNV, CDR2 YYDKDF (reference sequence). Deletions cut 0 bases from V and 3 bases from J, with 8 bases between. This CDR3 region has 15 residues. DNA for the CDR3: TGTGCCACCAGCAGAGATGTGAGTTCTAATGAAAAACTGTTTTTT. This codes for CATSRDVSSNEKLFF.

The rearrangement uses TRBV30 and TRBJ1-2, with 8 bases matching TRBD1. The CDR3 runs 13 residues. Germline lookup yields CDR1 GTSNPN and CDR2 SVGIG (reference sequence). J gave up 1 base and V 7 bases, and 5 bases lay outside the gene matches. CDR3 nucleotide sequence: TGTGCCTCCGGACAGGGAGGTAACTATGGCTACACCTTC. As protein: CASGQGGNYGYTF.

V is TRBV19 and J is TRBJ1-5; 7 nucleotides line up with TRBD1. Germline CDR1 and CDR2: LNHDA and SQIVND (reference sequence). The CDR3 totals 14 residues. V lost 4 bases and J lost 5; bases outside the gene matches: 5. CDR3 loop: CASSNRGNYQPQHF. The CDR3 DNA follows: TGTGCCAGTAGTAACAGGGGTAACTATCAGCCCCAGCATTTT. Based on the CDR3 plus reference TRBV19 and TRBJ1-5, the full variable domain is DGGITQSPKYLFRKEGQNVTLSCEQNLNHDAMYWYRQDPGQGLRLIYYSQIVNDFQKGDIAEGYSVSREKKESFPLTVTSAQKNPTAFYLCASSNRGNYQPQHFGDGTRLSIL.

J is TRBJ2-5 and V is TRBV18; possibly TRBD2 for D (5 bases). Trimming took off 1 base at V and 1 base at J, with 13 bases between the two ends. CDR3 size: 16 residues. The V gene's germline CDR1 is KGHSH and CDR2 LQKENI. The CDR3 DNA reads TGTGCCAGCTCACCACGGCGACTAACTTCCCAAGAGACCCAGTACTTC. Protein sequence: CASSPRRLTSQETQYF.

The V call is TRBV6-1, the J call TRBJ1-4; D unresolved. Germline V gene lookup returns CDR1 MNHNS and CDR2 SASEGT. This CDR3 region has 13 residues. Trimming took off 7 bases at V and 4 bases at J, with 10 bases between the two ends. For the CDR3, the DNA is TGTGCCAGCACGAGGGCGGTTAATGAAAAACTGTTTTTT. This translates into CASTRAVNEKLFF.

The rearrangement uses TRBV5-1 and TRBJ2-1, with D uncertain. Germline assignment: CDR1 SGHRS and CDR2 YFSETQ. The CDR3 has 14 residues. Trimming took 0 bases from V and 0 from J, leaving 4 bases between them. DNA of the CDR3: TGCGCCAGCAGCTTGGTATACTCCTACAATGAGCAGTTCTTC. This translates into CASSLVYSYNEQFF.

The CDR3 reads CSAVGGTQYF. As DNA, the CDR3 is TGCAGCGCGGTAGGGGGGACCCAGTACTTC. V gene TRBV29-1 combines with J gene TRBJ2-5, with D perhaps TRBD1 (6 bases). V lost 7 bases, J lost 7 bases, and 10 bases lay in between. Per the germline V gene, CDR1 is SQVTM and CDR2 is ANQGSEA. This CDR3 has 10 amino acids.

The chain employs TRBV2 and TRBJ2-1; 8 positions agree with TRBD2. Germline CDR1 SNHLY, CDR2 FYNNEI. This CDR3 region has 13 residues. V trimming: 8 bases; J trimming: 5 bases; junction bases outside the gene matches: 5. CDR3 sequence: CASEAGANNEQFF. In nucleotides, the CDR3 is TGTGCCAGCGAAGCGGGAGCCAACAATGAGCAGTTCTTC.

This clone appeared once. The J gene is TRBJ2-5, the V gene TRBV7-2, with D unclear. V lost 5 bases and J 5 bases, leaving 15 bases between the germline ends. The CDR3 length is 14 residues. Germline lookup yields CDR1 SGHTA and CDR2 FQGNSA. CDR3 nucleotide sequence: TGTGCCAGCAGCCGCCTAAGCCTGCGGGAGACCCAGTACTTC. Translating it yields CASSRLSLRETQYF.

V is TRBV19 and J is TRBJ1-2; the match to TRBD1 covers 9 bases. The J segment lost 5 bases and the V segment lost 8 bases, leaving 3 bases of the junction unmatched. Germline V gene data show CDR1 as LNHDA and CDR2 as SQIVND (reference sequence). This CDR3 spans 12 amino acids. The CDR3 coding sequence is TGTGCCAGTGGGGACAGGGAATATGGCTACACCTTC. Encoded protein: CASGDREYGYTF.

This rearrangement joins TRBV9 to TRBJ1-2; 7 bases are shared with TRBD1. V was clipped by 3 bases and J by 2 bases; unmatched bases: 10. Looked up from germline, CDR1 is SGDLS and CDR2 is YYNGEE. The CDR3 runs to 16 residues. Here the CDR3 reads CASSDPKTGRNYGYTF. The CDR3 nucleotides are TGTGCCAGCAGCGACCCAAAGACAGGGAGAAACTATGGCTACACCTTC.

J is TRBJ2-2 and V is TRBV6-1, with 9 positions matching TRBD2. There are 14 residues in the CDR3. J lost 6 bases, V lost 3 bases, and 2 bases had no gene match. From germline, CDR1 is MNHNS and CDR2 SASEGT. The CDR3 sequence is CASSERGGAGELFF. CDR3 coding DNA: TGTGCCAGCAGTGAGCGGGGGGGGGCCGGGGAGCTGTTTTTT.

This clone appeared a single time. This chain uses TRBV6-5 with TRBJ2-7; D gene uncertain. V shed 10 bases and J shed 2 bases, with 18 bases lying between them. This CDR3 is built from 14 residues. Per the germline V gene, CDR1 is MNHEY and CDR2 is SVGAGI. CDR3 loop: CATSTRQFAYEQYF. The DNA of the CDR3 is TGTGCCACCTCGACCAGGCAGTTTGCCTACGAGCAGTACTTC.